The source of this TCR beta chain is a study of blood T cell repertoires in COVID-19. Authors' data handling: Amplifying reference gene primers gave estimates of nucleated cell counts. The protocol was immunoSEQ multiplex PCR, while the TCRdb copy is restricted to in-frame clones and leaves out a portion. V, J and clone size reflect that table, while D and trimming were determined from the DNA. The table records approximately 490,000 clones, 87% of them present only once. The germline V gene encodes CDR1 SNHLY and CDR2 FYNNEI. V gave up 4 bases and J gave up 1 base; unmatched junction bases: 14. The CDR3 runs 18 residues. This clone was found a few times. Participant age was about 18 to 95 years, and participants resided in approximately 25 US areas. Grouping used clinical history reported by participants in a survey and questionnaire. Recovered status applied to Cohort 3 donors who had two consecutive negative PCRs. It also applied to those with clearance or with symptom resolution.

The gene calls are TRBV2 and TRBJ1-1; TRBD1 aligns across 8 bases. The sample was PBMCs or T cells enriched from blood (not recorded which). This TCR derives from a woman aged 18 to 35 who had recovered from COVID-19. DNA of the CDR3: TGTGCCAGCAGTGTCTCGCAGGGGGCTTTTACCCAGAACACTGAAGCTTTCTTT. It yields the protein CASSVSQGAFTQNTEAFF.